The 25 T cell receptor beta chains given below trace back to one sample, sequenced in a study of blood T cell repertoires in COVID-19. Sequencing used immunoSEQ multiplex PCR; TCRdb keeps in-frame clones, though not all of them. This sample yields under 200,000 clones, of which 70% to 80% are seen a single time; approximately 5.9% belongs to the top ten. Sequenced material: peripheral blood. These receptors came from a woman between 40 and 55 years old with COVID-19, enrolled during active disease.

The rearrangement joins TRBV10-3 to TRBJ1-1, with D possibly TRBD1 on 5 matching bases. The length of the CDR3 is 13 residues. CDR1 and CDR2 (germline): ENHRY, SYGVKD. Trimming cost V 7 bases and J 1 base, with 10 bases left between them. CDR3: CAITFRGNTEAFF. Here the CDR3 DNA reads TGTGCCATCACCTTTAGGGGGAACACTGAAGCTTTCTTT.

This chain uses TRBV19 with TRBJ1-2, with 7 positions matching TRBD1. The V gene end was trimmed by 5 bases and the J gene end by 8 bases; junction bases not matched to a gene: 8. Germline assignment: CDR1 LNHDA and CDR2 SQIVND (reference sequence). The CDR3 totals 13 residues. The DNA for the CDR3 is TGTGCCAGTAGTGTCCGGACAGGTCGGGGCTACACCTTC. Its translation: CASSVRTGRGYTF.

V and J are TRBV12-3 or TRBV12-4 and TRBJ1-2, with D perhaps TRBD1 (6 bases). Trimming cost V 5 bases and J 8 bases, with 15 bases left between them. The CDR3 has 13 amino acids. CDR3 in amino acids: CASSPWTVDGYTF. The CDR3 DNA is TGTGCCAGCAGTCCCTGGACAGTTGACGGCTACACCTTC.

This clone was detected only once. The chain carries TRBV29-1 and TRBJ2-1; possible D gene TRBD2, 6 bases. CDR3 length: 13 amino acids. V was clipped by 7 bases and J by 1 base, with 11 bases between them. CDR1 and CDR2 from the germline V gene are SQVTM and ANQGSEA. The CDR3 loop is CSGGTSSYNEQFF. The CDR3 nucleotides read TGCAGCGGCGGGACTTCTTCCTACAATGAGCAGTTCTTC.

The CDR3 region is CAIRGGLATYNEQFF. DNA for the CDR3: TGTGCCATCAGAGGGGGACTAGCGACCTACAATGAGCAGTTCTTC. The J gene is TRBJ2-1, the V gene TRBV10-3; 10 bases map to TRBD2. Per the germline V gene, CDR1 is ENHRY and CDR2 is SYGVKD. V gave up 6 bases and J gave up 2 bases; unmatched junction bases: 4. This CDR3 has 15 amino acids.

This clone showed up just once. This rearrangement joins TRBV5-1 to TRBJ2-1, with a tentative D call TRBD2 (7 bases). CDR1 is SGHRS and CDR2 is YFSETQ in the germline V gene. This CDR3 is built from 13 residues. Trimming pared 6 bases from V and 3 bases from J, leaving 10 bases between. The CDR3, as DNA: TGCGCCAGCAAGGGGGGGGACTACAATGAGCAGTTCTTC. Protein: CASKGGDYNEQFF.

The gene calls are TRBV11-2 and TRBJ1-3; the D is unclear. The germline V and J ends were trimmed by 6 bases and 3 bases, with 15 bases remaining between them. The CDR3 is 15 amino acids. Germline V lookup: CDR1 SGHAT, CDR2 FQNNGV. In DNA, the CDR3 is TGTGCCAGCAGACTACCGGGGTCAGGTGGAAACACCATATATTTT. Its translation is CASRLPGSGGNTIYF.

V gene TRBV7-9 combines with J gene TRBJ2-7; weak D call: TRBD2 (6 bases). Germline assignment: CDR1 SEHNR and CDR2 FQNEAQ (reference sequence). Between the trimmed V and J ends, which lost 8 bases and 1 base, there was a span of 15 bases. This CDR3 region has 14 residues. The CDR3 reads CASGGDLTSYEQYF. For the CDR3, the DNA is TGTGCCAGCGGCGGGGATCTCACGTCCTACGAGCAGTACTTC.

The V call is TRBV19, the J call TRBJ2-1; no clear D gene. CDR3 length equals 13 residues. V shed 11 bases and J shed 5 bases, with 16 bases lying between them. Germline CDR1 and CDR2: LNHDA and SQIVND (reference sequence). Here the CDR3 reads CAPIGPGDNEQFF. The CDR3 region has the DNA TGTGCCCCCATCGGTCCAGGTGACAATGAGCAGTTCTTC.

This clone was detected once. V and J are TRBV6-4 and TRBJ1-2; TRBD1 matches 7 bases. Germline CDR1 MRHNA, CDR2 SNTAGT. With V trimmed by 4 bases and J by 5 bases, 4 bases remained unmatched. This CDR3 is built from 13 residues. The CDR3, as DNA: TGTGCCAGCAGTGGGGGACAGCTGTATGGCTACACCTTC. Amino acids: CASSGGQLYGYTF.

V is TRBV11-2 and J is TRBJ2-7, with D possibly being TRBD2 (6 bases). From germline, CDR1 is SGHAT and CDR2 FQNNGV. V lost 1 base and J 2 bases, leaving 12 bases between the germline ends. The CDR3 has 15 residues. CDR3 coding DNA: TGTGCCAGCAGCTTAGCCTTCCCGGGAGCCTACGAGCAGTACTTC. Encoded protein: CASSLAFPGAYEQYF.

J is TRBJ1-2 and V is TRBV4-1; D perhaps matches TRBD1 (5 bases). Trimming took off 1 base at V and 3 bases at J, with 12 bases between the two ends. The germline CDR1 and CDR2 sequences are MGHRA and YSYEKL. CDR3 length equals 15 residues. CDR3: CASSQAQGVYYGYTF. For the CDR3, the DNA is TGCGCCAGCAGCCAAGCCCAGGGTGTTTACTATGGCTACACCTTC.

The chain carries TRBV5-1 and TRBJ1-2; 7 bases line up with TRBD1. The CDR3 is 19 residues long. The V gene's germline CDR1 is SGHRS and CDR2 YFSETQ. The J segment lost 4 bases and the V segment lost 1 base, leaving 19 bases of the junction unmatched. The CDR3 DNA sequence: TGCGCCAGCAGCTTGAGGCCCCGGACAGGTCCCCTCAGCCCCTATGGCTACACCTTC. This gives the protein CASSLRPRTGPLSPYGYTF.

The rearrangement uses TRBV3-1 (or the pseudogene TRBV3-2) and TRBJ1-5; D gene ambiguous. CDR1 is LGHDT and CDR2 is YNNKEL in the germline V gene (reference sequence). This CDR3 contains 15 residues. Trimming removed 0 bases at V and 5 bases at J, with 11 bases between. The CDR3 sequence: CASSQDFNSYQPQHF. The CDR3 bases are TGTGCCAGCAGCCAAGATTTTAACAGCTATCAGCCCCAGCATTTT.

The CDR3 loop reads CATHRSPEAFF. DNA for the CDR3: TGTGCCACCCACAGGAGCCCCGAAGCTTTCTTT. The chain employs TRBV7-2 and TRBJ1-1, with TRBD1 as a possible D gene (5 bases). CDR1 is SGHTA and CDR2 is FQGNSA in the germline V gene. V was trimmed by 10 bases and J by 8 bases, leaving 14 bases between them. The CDR3 runs to 11 residues. Full variable domain (missing parts from reference TRBV7-2 and TRBJ1-1): GAGVSQSPSNKVTEKGKDVELRCDPISGHTALYWYRQSLGQGLEFLIYFQGNSAPDKSGLPSDRFSAERTGGSVSTLTIQRTQQEDSAVYLCATHRSPEAFFGQGTRLTVV.

This chain links TRBV5-1 with TRBJ2-3, with D maybe TRBD2 (5 bases). V was pared by 6 bases and J by 2 bases, with 19 bases between. The CDR3 is made up of 16 amino acids. Germline lookup yields CDR1 SGHRS and CDR2 YFSETQ. The CDR3 sequence is CASTEAAETVTDTQYF. In nucleotides, the CDR3 is TGCGCCAGCACCGAGGCAGCGGAAACGGTCACAGATACGCAGTATTTT. Based on the CDR3 plus reference TRBV5-1 and TRBJ2-3, the full variable domain is KAGVTQTPRYLIKTRGQQVTLSCSPISGHRSVSWYQQTPGQGLQFLFEYFSETQRNKGNFPGRFSGRQFSNSRSEMNVSTLELGDSALYLCASTEAAETVTDTQYFGPGTRLTVL.

The chain combines TRBV30 with TRBJ1-1; possible D gene TRBD1, 6 bases. Germline V lookup: CDR1 GTSNPN, CDR2 SVGIG (reference sequence). The CDR3 covers 12 residues. The ends were cut back, 2 bases at V and 7 bases at J, with 11 bases in the middle. The CDR3 is CAWSKGGGEAFF. As DNA, the CDR3 is TGTGCCTGGAGTAAAGGGGGTGGTGAAGCTTTCTTT. The whole variable domain, filled in from reference TRBV30 and TRBJ1-1, reads SQTIHQWPATLVQPVGSPLSLECTVEGTSNPNLYWYRQAAGRGLQLLFYSVGIGQISSEVPQNLSASRPQDRQFILSSKKLLLSDSGFYLCAWSKGGGEAFFGQGTRLTVV.

This clone was seen only a few times. This same CDR3 is encoded by further DNA sequences in the sample. The J gene is TRBJ2-7, the V gene TRBV10-3; D possibly corresponds to TRBD1 (5 bases). V lost 2 bases and J lost 0, with 8 bases in between. The CDR3 runs 14 residues. The germline CDR1 and CDR2 sequences are ENHRY and SYGVKD. The CDR3 nucleotides are TGTGCCATCAGTGAGGACAGAAGCTCCTACGAGCAGTACTTC. This sequence encodes CAISEDRSSYEQYF.

V is TRBV9 and J is TRBJ2-1; 12 bases are shared with TRBD2. V shed 2 bases, J shed 9 bases, and the junction held 3 bases outside the gene matches. The CDR3 is 14 amino acids. From germline, CDR1 is SGDLS and CDR2 YYNGEE. The CDR3 coding sequence is TGTGCCAGCAGCGTGGGACTAGCGGGTGGTGAGCAGTTCTTC. It translates to CASSVGLAGGEQFF.

This clone has a single count. The chain has TRBV3-1 (or the pseudogene TRBV3-2) and TRBJ2-1; D uncertain. The ends were cut back, 1 base at V and 16 bases at J, with 14 bases in the middle. This CDR3 has 12 residues. The germline gives CDR1 LGHDT, CDR2 YNNKEL (reference sequence). DNA for the CDR3: TGTGCCAGCAGCCAAGTCGGCGGCCTACTATTCTTC. Its protein is CASSQVGGLLFF.

This clone has only a few counts. This rearrangement joins TRBV25-1 to TRBJ1-4, with 7 bases matching TRBD1. Losses at the gene ends were 5 bases for V and 8 bases for J; bases not matched to a gene: 11. Germline loops: CDR1 MGHDK, CDR2 SYGVNS. This CDR3 has 15 amino acids. The CDR3 protein is CASSQQGLGSEKLFF. DNA for the CDR3: TGTGCCAGCAGTCAACAGGGGTTAGGAAGCGAAAAACTGTTTTTT. Looking up the rest from reference TRBV25-1 and TRBJ1-4 gives the full variable domain: EADIYQTPRYLVIGTGKKITLECSQTMGHDKMYWYQQDPGMELHLIHYSYGVNSTEKGDLSSESTVSRIRTEHFPLTLESARPSHTSQYLCASSQQGLGSEKLFFGSGTQLSVL.

The gene calls are TRBV12-3 or TRBV12-4 and TRBJ1-1; 7 bases match TRBD1. The CDR3 is 11 amino acids. Trimming cost V 8 bases and J 7 bases; bases outside gene matches: 4. The CDR3: CASDRAGEAFF. The CDR3 DNA sequence: TGTGCCAGCGACAGGGCCGGTGAAGCTTTCTTT.

The chain joins TRBV5-4 to TRBJ2-2; perhaps TRBD1 as D (6 bases). Trimming left V 5 bases short and J 6 bases short, with 11 bases between. Looked up from germline, CDR1 is SGHNT and CDR2 is YYREEE (reference sequence). The CDR3 covers 13 residues. The CDR3 DNA reads as TGTGCCAGCAGGACCGACAGGTCCGGGGAGCTGTTTTTT. Its protein product is CASRTDRSGELFF.

This chain joins TRBV6-2 or TRBV6-3 and TRBJ1-2, with a weak D call TRBD1 (6 bases). V was clipped by 6 bases and J by 4 bases, with 15 bases between them. This CDR3 has 14 residues. The V gene's germline CDR1 is MNHEY and CDR2 SVGEGT. CDR3 sequence reads: CASSRMDSLYGYTF. The CDR3 DNA follows: TGTGCCAGCAGCAGAATGGACAGCCTCTATGGCTACACCTTC.

This clone showed up just once. This chain uses TRBV10-3 with TRBJ1-4, with 8 bases that match TRBD1. Per germline, CDR1 ENHRY and CDR2 SYGVKD. The junction had 4 bases not matched to a gene; V was cut back by 0 bases and J by 7 bases. CDR3 length equals 15 residues. CDR3 bases: TGTGCCATCAGTGAGTCGGCAGGGGGCGGTGAAAAACTGTTTTTT. Translating it yields CAISESAGGGEKLFF.